A single sample gave rise to the 31 T cell receptor beta chains below, sequenced in a study of blood T cell repertoires in COVID-19 (dated by TCRdb to the early 2020s). The protocol used for the library was the immunoSEQ multiplex PCR assay. Not all clones reach the TCRdb copy of this immuneACCESS table, which keeps in-frame sequences only. Checked studies attribute under half of the gap to unresolved V genes and leave the rest unexplained. The sample yields more than 300,000 clones; roughly 90% were counted once. The top ten hold about 6% of the sample. Source material: peripheral blood. The receptors derive from a man between 18 and 35 years old who had recovered from COVID-19.

This clone occurred once. V usage is TRBV3-1 (or the pseudogene TRBV3-2) and J usage is TRBJ2-3; D call uncertain. Trimming left V 1 base short and J 3 bases short, with 17 bases between. CDR1 LGHDT and CDR2 YNNKEL come from the germline V gene (reference sequence). The CDR3 contains 17 residues. The CDR3 protein is CASSQVFRRVGTDTQYF. CDR3 nucleotide sequence: TGTGCCAGCAGCCAAGTATTCCGGAGAGTAGGAACAGATACGCAGTATTTT.

This chain uses TRBV4-1 with TRBJ2-2, with D tentatively TRBD2 (6 bases). Trimming removed 0 bases at V and 1 base at J, with 18 bases between. The germline gives CDR1 MGHRA, CDR2 YSYEKL. The CDR3 contains 19 residues. The CDR3 DNA follows: TGCGCCAGCAGCCAAGACCGGGACTTCCCGGGCGGGAACACCGGGGAGCTGTTTTTT. Residues: CASSQDRDFPGGNTGELFF.

The rearrangement joins TRBV27 to TRBJ2-5, with TRBD1 identical over 9 bases. The CDR3 is made up of 14 amino acids. V trimming: 4 bases; J trimming: 5 bases; junction bases outside the gene matches: 5. Germline lookup yields CDR1 MNHEY and CDR2 SMNVEV (reference sequence). This CDR3 reads CASSWDRVAETQYF. The CDR3 nucleotides read TGTGCCAGCAGTTGGGACAGGGTAGCGGAGACCCAGTACTTC.

This rearrangement joins TRBV5-6 to TRBJ2-5, with D possibly being TRBD1 (6 bases). The CDR3 consists of 13 residues. CDR1 is SGHDT and CDR2 is YYEEEE in the germline V gene. Trimming left V 2 bases short and J 5 bases short, with 10 bases between. CDR3 coding DNA: TGTGCCAGCAGCTTAGGGACATTTGAGACCCAGTACTTC. Protein product: CASSLGTFETQYF.

The rearrangement links TRBV14 to TRBJ2-1; possibly TRBD2 for D (6 bases). The V gene's germline CDR1 is SGHDN and CDR2 FVKESK. V was cut by 3 bases and J by 9 bases, with 24 bases left in between. The CDR3 extends over 17 amino acids. For the CDR3, the DNA is TGTGCCAGCAGCCAGACTATAAGCGGGCCCCAGGGTGGTGAGCAGTTCTTC. It encodes CASSQTISGPQGGEQFF.

The J gene is TRBJ1-5, the V gene TRBV30; weak D call: TRBD1 (6 bases). V lost 3 bases, J lost 6 bases, and 15 bases lay in between. Germline CDR1 is GTSNPN and CDR2 is SVGIG (reference sequence). There are 14 residues in the CDR3. Written as DNA, the CDR3 is TGTGCCTGGAGCCGGCGGGAGGGGGTTCAGCCCCAGCATTTT. Translation gives CAWSRREGVQPQHF. Full variable domain (outside the CDR3, taken from reference TRBV30 and TRBJ1-5): SQTIHQWPATLVQPVGSPLSLECTVEGTSNPNLYWYRQAAGRGLQLLFYSVGIGQISSEVPQNLSASRPQDRQFILSSKKLLLSDSGFYLCAWSRREGVQPQHFGDGTRLSIL.

The chain recombines TRBV24-1 with TRBJ2-5; 12 nucleotides agree with TRBD1. V dropped 4 bases and J dropped 3; count of bases not matched to a gene: 5. The CDR3 spans 16 residues. CDR1 KGHDR and CDR2 SFDVKD come from the germline V gene. Here the CDR3 DNA reads TGTGCCACCAGTGAAGCCGGGACAGGGGGCGAAGAGACCCAGTACTTC. This translates into CATSEAGTGGEETQYF.

The CDR3 sequence: CASSPGWPQDTGELFF. As DNA, the CDR3 is TGTGCCAGCTCACCTGGCTGGCCCCAGGACACCGGGGAGCTGTTTTTT. The gene calls are TRBV18 and TRBJ2-2, with D uncertain. The CDR3 sequence is 16 residues long. CDR1 is KGHSH, CDR2 LQKENI, per germline. Between the trimmed V and J ends, which lost 3 bases and 3 bases, there was a span of 14 bases.

V usage is TRBV29-1 and J usage is TRBJ2-1, with D unclear. V lost 7 bases and J lost 6, with 7 bases in between. CDR1 and CDR2 from the germline V gene are SQVTM and ANQGSEA. The length of the CDR3 is 10 residues. CDR3 DNA sequence: TGCAGCGCTTCCGTCAATGAGCAGTTCTTC. It specifies CSASVNEQFF.

The CDR3 region has the DNA TGTGCCAGCAGTGAAGGTTCGGGGGACACCGGGGAGCTGTTTTTT. Translated, it gives CASSEGSGDTGELFF. The rearrangement uses TRBV25-1 and TRBJ2-2, with a tentative D call TRBD2 (6 bases). The CDR3 runs to 15 residues. From germline, CDR1 is MGHDK and CDR2 SYGVNS. V lost 2 bases and J lost 3, with 10 bases in between.

The chain uses TRBV2 and TRBJ1-2; 10 nucleotides align to TRBD1. Germline assignment: CDR1 SNHLY and CDR2 FYNNEI. The V gene end was trimmed by 6 bases and the J gene end by 4 bases; junction bases not matched to a gene: 8. This CDR3 has 15 amino acids. The CDR3 spells CASRGGTGAFYGYTF. In DNA form, the CDR3 reads TGTGCCAGCAGGGGGGGGACAGGGGCCTTCTATGGCTACACCTTC.

In this sample, this clone turned up once. This sequence joins TRBV5-1 and TRBJ1-6; 10 nucleotides agree with TRBD1. Germline CDR1 reads SGHRS; CDR2 reads YFSETQ. After removal of 0 bases from V and 10 bases from J, the junction contained 4 bases not matched to a gene. The CDR3 runs 15 residues. CDR3 sequence: CASSLGDRGGSPLHF. The DNA for the CDR3 is TGCGCCAGCAGCTTGGGGGACAGGGGAGGGTCACCCCTCCACTTT.

This chain joins TRBV19 and TRBJ2-7; tentative D call: TRBD1 (5 bases). From germline, CDR1 is LNHDA and CDR2 SQIVND (reference sequence). V was trimmed by 3 bases and J by 2 bases, leaving 11 bases between them. The CDR3 consists of 14 residues. The CDR3 region has the DNA TGTGCCAGTAGTATTGGTGGGGCTGCCTACGAGCAGTACTTC. Encoded protein: CASSIGGAAYEQYF.

The chain recombines TRBV19 with TRBJ2-1, with 9 bases matching TRBD1. The CDR3 has 17 amino acids. Germline lookup yields CDR1 LNHDA and CDR2 SQIVND (reference sequence). V shed 6 bases and J 3 bases; nucleotides not matched to a gene: 12. The CDR3 sequence is CASSLSIRDRDYNEQFF. DNA for the CDR3: TGTGCCAGTAGCCTCAGCATTCGGGACAGGGACTACAATGAGCAGTTCTTC. The variable domain in full, with the rest retrieved from reference TRBV19 and TRBJ2-1, is DGGITQSPKYLFRKEGQNVTLSCEQNLNHDAMYWYRQDPGQGLRLIYYSQIVNDFQKGDIAEGYSVSREKKESFPLTVTSAQKNPTAFYLCASSLSIRDRDYNEQFFGPGTRLTVL.

J is TRBJ2-1 and V is TRBV19, with a possible D match to TRBD1 (8 bases). The CDR3 contains 16 residues. The germline V gene encodes CDR1 LNHDA and CDR2 SQIVND (reference sequence). V gave up 0 bases and J gave up 6 bases, with 15 bases separating them. CDR3: CASSIDQGAGVNEQFF. The CDR3 bases are TGTGCCAGTAGTATAGACCAGGGGGCGGGGGTCAATGAGCAGTTCTTC.

The rearrangement links TRBV6-5 to TRBJ1-1; D ambiguous. V was clipped by 6 bases and J by 1 base, with 9 bases between them. CDR1 and CDR2 from the germline V gene are MNHEY and SVGAGI. The CDR3 runs to 13 residues. The CDR3, as DNA: TGTGCCAGCAGGCCCAAGAGGAACACTGAAGCTTTCTTT. Protein product: CASRPKRNTEAFF.

The rearrangement joins TRBV5-1 to TRBJ1-2; TRBD1 might be the D (6 bases). Germline CDR1 is SGHRS and CDR2 is YFSETQ. Trimming shortened V by 4 bases and J by 4 bases, and 20 bases separated the two germline ends. The CDR3 is 16 amino acids. CDR3 protein: CASSQLETGNFYGYTF. CDR3 coding DNA: TGCGCCAGCAGCCAGCTGGAGACAGGCAATTTCTATGGCTACACCTTC.

This chain uses TRBV4-1 with TRBJ1-4, with 8 bases fitting TRBD1. This CDR3 contains 16 residues. J lost 8 bases, V lost 3 bases, and 11 bases had no gene match. Germline V gene lookup returns CDR1 MGHRA and CDR2 YSYEKL. The CDR3: CASSQDRVREREKLFF. Here the CDR3 DNA reads TGCGCCAGCAGCCAGGACAGGGTGAGGGAACGGGAAAAACTGTTTTTT.

J is TRBJ1-2 and V is TRBV6-5, with 9 bases that match TRBD1. Germline V gene data show CDR1 as MNHEY and CDR2 as SVGAGI. The CDR3 is 14 amino acids. The V segment lost 4 bases and the J segment 5 bases; nucleotides outside the gene matches: 5. The CDR3 coding sequence is TGTGCCAGCAGTTCGTATGGGACAGGGTATGGCTACACCTTC. This translates into CASSSYGTGYGYTF.

The J gene is TRBJ2-7, the V gene TRBV5-1, with 12 bases identical to TRBD1. V dropped 3 bases and J dropped 7; count of bases not matched to a gene: 8. This CDR3 is built from 15 residues. Germline V gives CDR1 SGHRS, CDR2 YFSETQ. The CDR3 sequence: CASSWGQGAEAEQYF. In nucleotides, the CDR3 is TGCGCCAGCAGCTGGGGACAGGGGGCTGAGGCGGAGCAGTACTTC. The full variable domain, its missing parts supplied by reference TRBV5-1 and TRBJ2-7, is KAGVTQTPRYLIKTRGQQVTLSCSPISGHRSVSWYQQTPGQGLQFLFEYFSETQRNKGNFPGRFSGRQFSNSRSEMNVSTLELGDSALYLCASSWGQGAEAEQYFGPGTRLTVT.

The gene calls are TRBV5-1 and TRBJ2-1; D unclear. The CDR3 is 14 amino acids. From germline, CDR1 is SGHRS and CDR2 YFSETQ. V lost 4 bases and J lost 8, with 16 bases in between. The CDR3 is CASSLGLSSDEQFF. The CDR3 DNA reads TGCGCCAGCAGCCTAGGATTAAGCTCGGATGAGCAGTTCTTC.

The rearrangement joins TRBV12-3 or TRBV12-4 to TRBJ1-1, with a tentative D call TRBD1 (5 bases). With 3 bases removed from V and 6 bases from J, the gap between germline ends came to 11 bases. The CDR3 loop spans 13 amino acids. CDR3 sequence (DNA): TGTGCCAGCAGTTTCACAGGCTTGGCTGAAGCTTTCTTT. It translates to CASSFTGLAEAFF.

The chain is built from TRBV5-1 and TRBJ1-2, with D uncertain. The germline gives CDR1 SGHRS, CDR2 YFSETQ. This CDR3 comprises 13 residues. The V gene lost 1 base and the J gene lost 0 bases, with 4 bases spanning the gap. CDR3 protein: CASSLRANYGYTF. As DNA, the CDR3 is TGCGCCAGCAGCTTGCGGGCTAACTATGGCTACACCTTC.

The chain carries TRBV27 and TRBJ1-1, with 7 positions matching TRBD1. Germline CDR1 is MNHEY and CDR2 is SMNVEV (reference sequence). J gave up 3 bases and V 5 bases, and 9 bases lay outside the gene matches. This CDR3 has 15 residues. The CDR3 loop reads CASSPLGQSYTEAFF. CDR3 coding DNA: TGTGCCAGCAGTCCCTTGGGACAGTCGTACACTGAAGCTTTCTTT.

At least ten counts were recorded for this clone. The rearrangement joins TRBV19 to TRBJ1-1; weak D call: TRBD1 (5 bases). This CDR3 comprises 13 residues. The V gene lost 6 bases and the J gene lost 1 base, with 9 bases spanning the gap. In germline, CDR1 is LNHDA, CDR2 SQIVND (reference sequence). Here the CDR3 DNA reads TGTGCCAGTAGGGGGCTGGCGAACACTGAAGCTTTCTTT. Its translation is CASRGLANTEAFF. The full variable domain, completed using reference TRBV19 and TRBJ1-1, is DGGITQSPKYLFRKEGQNVTLSCEQNLNHDAMYWYRQDPGQGLRLIYYSQIVNDFQKGDIAEGYSVSREKKESFPLTVTSAQKNPTAFYLCASRGLANTEAFFGQGTRLTVV.

This chain uses TRBV6-5 with TRBJ2-5; tentative D call: TRBD2 (5 bases). The CDR3 is 13 residues long. V lost 8 bases, J lost 5 bases, and 15 bases lay in between. Germline CDR1 reads MNHEY; CDR2 reads SVGAGI. The DNA of the CDR3 is TGTGCCAGCGGTCGAGCGGCTAGGGAGACCCAGTACTTC. Its translation: CASGRAARETQYF.

The CDR3 region has the DNA TGTGCCAGCAGCTTGGGACTTCCTAGCACAGATACGCAGTATTTT. Protein sequence: CASSLGLPSTDTQYF. The genes are TRBV5-4 and TRBJ2-3; D is unresolved. V lost 0 bases, J lost 0 bases, and 8 bases lay in between. Germline assignment: CDR1 SGHNT and CDR2 YYREEE (reference sequence). The CDR3 has 15 residues.

This rearrangement joins TRBV11-2 to TRBJ2-1; 9 positions agree with TRBD1. V trimming: 3 bases; J trimming: 6 bases; junction bases outside the gene matches: 9. Germline values: CDR1 SGHAT, CDR2 FQNNGV. The CDR3 extends over 16 amino acids. The CDR3 DNA reads TGTGCCAGCAGCTTCGCCCCGACAGGGGGGGGCAATGAGCAGTTCTTC. Its protein product is CASSFAPTGGGNEQFF.

The chain is built from TRBV4-1 and TRBJ2-7; a weak D match, TRBD1 (6 bases). Trimming removed 6 bases at V and 5 bases at J, with 14 bases between. Germline-derived CDR1 and CDR2 are MGHRA and YSYEKL. The CDR3 runs 13 residues. In nucleotides, the CDR3 is TGCGCCAGCAGTCCCCCAGGGGTAGACGAGCAGTACTTC. Protein: CASSPPGVDEQYF.

V is TRBV4-1 and J is TRBJ2-3; 11 positions agree with TRBD2. The CDR3 loop spans 15 amino acids. Trimming removed 6 bases from V and 4 bases from J; junction bases left unmatched: 6. Germline assignment: CDR1 MGHRA and CDR2 YSYEKL. CDR3 DNA sequence: TGCGCCAGCAGGATAGCGGGGGGGCCGGCAGATACGCAGTATTTT. Translation: CASRIAGGPADTQYF.

The J gene is TRBJ2-2, the V gene TRBV5-1; 8 nucleotides line up with TRBD1. The CDR3 loop spans 15 amino acids. Losses at the gene ends were 4 bases for V and 6 bases for J; bases not matched to a gene: 8. Looked up from germline, CDR1 is SGHRS and CDR2 is YFSETQ. The DNA for the CDR3 is TGCGCCAGCAGCCCCACGGGACAGGTCCCCGGGGAGCTGTTTTTT. Amino acid sequence: CASSPTGQVPGELFF.